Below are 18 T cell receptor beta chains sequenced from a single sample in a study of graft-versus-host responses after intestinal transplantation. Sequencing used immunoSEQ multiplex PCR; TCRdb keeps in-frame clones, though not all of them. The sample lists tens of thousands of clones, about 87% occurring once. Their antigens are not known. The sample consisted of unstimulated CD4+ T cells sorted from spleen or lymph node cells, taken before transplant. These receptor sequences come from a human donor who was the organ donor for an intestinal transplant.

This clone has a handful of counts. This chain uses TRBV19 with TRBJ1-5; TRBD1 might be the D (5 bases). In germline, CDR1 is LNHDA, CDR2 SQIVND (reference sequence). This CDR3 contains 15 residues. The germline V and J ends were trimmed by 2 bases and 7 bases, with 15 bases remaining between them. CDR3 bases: TGTGCCAGTAGTATATCATGGCAGGGTGTCCAGCCCCAGCATTTT. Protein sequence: CASSISWQGVQPQHF.

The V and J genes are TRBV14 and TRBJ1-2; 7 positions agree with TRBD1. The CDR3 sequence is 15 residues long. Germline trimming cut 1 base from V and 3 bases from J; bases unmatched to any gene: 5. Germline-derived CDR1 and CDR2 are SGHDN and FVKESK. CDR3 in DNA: TGTGCCAGCAGCCAAGTCCCCGGGACAGACTATGGCTACACCTTC. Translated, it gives CASSQVPGTDYGYTF.

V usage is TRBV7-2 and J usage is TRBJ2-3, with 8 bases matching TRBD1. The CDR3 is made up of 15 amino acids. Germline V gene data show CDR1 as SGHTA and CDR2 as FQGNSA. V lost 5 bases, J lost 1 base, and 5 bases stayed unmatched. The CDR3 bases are TGTGCCAGCAGCCCGACAGGGGTGGGCACAGATACGCAGTATTTT. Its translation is CASSPTGVGTDTQYF. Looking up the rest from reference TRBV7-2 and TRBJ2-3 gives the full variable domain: GAGVSQSPSNKVTEKGKDVELRCDPISGHTALYWYRQSLGQGLEFLIYFQGNSAPDKSGLPSDRFSAERTGGSVSTLTIQRTQQEDSAVYLCASSPTGVGTDTQYFGPGTRLTVL.

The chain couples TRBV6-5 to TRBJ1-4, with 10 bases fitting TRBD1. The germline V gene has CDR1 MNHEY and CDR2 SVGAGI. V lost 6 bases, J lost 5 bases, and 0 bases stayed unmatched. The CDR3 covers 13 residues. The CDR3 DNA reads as TGTGCCAGCAGGGGACAGGGGAATGAAAAACTGTTTTTT. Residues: CASRGQGNEKLFF.

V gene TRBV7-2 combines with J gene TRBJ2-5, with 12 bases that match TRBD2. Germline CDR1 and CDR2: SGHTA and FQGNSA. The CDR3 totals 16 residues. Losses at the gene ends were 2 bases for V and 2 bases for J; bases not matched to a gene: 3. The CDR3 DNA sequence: TGTGCCAGCAGCTTACCCGGACTAGCGGGGCAAGAGACCCAGTACTTC. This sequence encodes CASSLPGLAGQETQYF. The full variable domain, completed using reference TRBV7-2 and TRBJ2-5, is GAGVSQSPSNKVTEKGKDVELRCDPISGHTALYWYRQSLGQGLEFLIYFQGNSAPDKSGLPSDRFSAERTGGSVSTLTIQRTQQEDSAVYLCASSLPGLAGQETQYFGPGTRLLVL.

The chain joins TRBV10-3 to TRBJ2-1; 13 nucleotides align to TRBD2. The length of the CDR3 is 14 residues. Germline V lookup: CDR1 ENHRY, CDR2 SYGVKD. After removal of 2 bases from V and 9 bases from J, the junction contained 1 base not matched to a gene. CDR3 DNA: TGTGCCATCAGTGAGACTAGCGGGGGGGGTGAGCAGTTCTTC. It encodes CAISETSGGGEQFF.

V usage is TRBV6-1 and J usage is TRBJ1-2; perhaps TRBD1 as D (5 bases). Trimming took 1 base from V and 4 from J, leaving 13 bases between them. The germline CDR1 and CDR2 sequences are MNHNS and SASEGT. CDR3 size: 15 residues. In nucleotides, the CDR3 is TGTGCCAGCAGTGAAGATGCGGCAGGGTTCTATGGCTACACCTTC. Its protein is CASSEDAAGFYGYTF.

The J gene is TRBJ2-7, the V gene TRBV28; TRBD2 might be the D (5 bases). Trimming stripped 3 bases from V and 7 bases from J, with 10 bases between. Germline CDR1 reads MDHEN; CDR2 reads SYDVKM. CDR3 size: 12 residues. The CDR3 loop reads CASSLTSGEQYV. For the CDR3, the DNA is TGTGCCAGCAGTTTGACCTCGGGAGAGCAGTACGTC.

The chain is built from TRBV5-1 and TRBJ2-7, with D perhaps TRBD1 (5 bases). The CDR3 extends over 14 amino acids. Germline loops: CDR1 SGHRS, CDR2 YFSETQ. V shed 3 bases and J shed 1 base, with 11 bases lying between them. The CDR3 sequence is CASSSLPGSYEQYV. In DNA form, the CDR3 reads TGCGCCAGCAGCTCCTTGCCAGGGTCCTACGAGCAGTACGTC.

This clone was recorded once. CDR3 coding DNA: TGTGCCAGCAGTTCCGGGACAACTAGCACAGATACGCAGTATTTT. Its translation is CASSSGTTSTDTQYF. The J gene is TRBJ2-3, the V gene TRBV28, with a tentative D call TRBD1 (6 bases). The germline V gene has CDR1 MDHEN and CDR2 SYDVKM. This CDR3 is built from 15 residues. Trimming cost V 4 bases and J 0 bases, with 11 bases left between them. The full variable domain, its missing parts supplied by reference TRBV28 and TRBJ2-3, is DVKVTQSSRYLVKRTGEKVFLECVQDMDHENMFWYRQDPGLGLRLIYFSYDVKMKEKGDIPEGYSVSREKKERFSLILESASTNQTSMYLCASSSGTTSTDTQYFGPGTRLTVL.

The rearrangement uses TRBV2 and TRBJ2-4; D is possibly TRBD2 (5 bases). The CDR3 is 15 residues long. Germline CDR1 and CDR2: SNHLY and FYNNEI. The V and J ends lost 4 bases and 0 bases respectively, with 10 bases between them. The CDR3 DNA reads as TGTGCCAGCAGTGCAGACGGACTAGCCAAAAACATTCAGTACTTC. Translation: CASSADGLAKNIQYF.

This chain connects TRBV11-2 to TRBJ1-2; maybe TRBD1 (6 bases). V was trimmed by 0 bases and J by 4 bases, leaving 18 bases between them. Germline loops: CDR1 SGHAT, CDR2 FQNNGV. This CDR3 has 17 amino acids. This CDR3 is CASSLEWGGPASYGYTF. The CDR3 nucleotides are TGTGCCAGCAGCTTAGAGTGGGGGGGCCCGGCTAGCTATGGCTACACCTTC.

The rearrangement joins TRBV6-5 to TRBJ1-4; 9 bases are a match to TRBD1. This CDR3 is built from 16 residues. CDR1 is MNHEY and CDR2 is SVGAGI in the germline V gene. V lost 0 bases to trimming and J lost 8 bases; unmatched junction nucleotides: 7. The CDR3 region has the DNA TGTGCCAGCAGTTACTCAACCGGGACAGGGTTCGAAAAACTGTTTTTT. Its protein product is CASSYSTGTGFEKLFF.

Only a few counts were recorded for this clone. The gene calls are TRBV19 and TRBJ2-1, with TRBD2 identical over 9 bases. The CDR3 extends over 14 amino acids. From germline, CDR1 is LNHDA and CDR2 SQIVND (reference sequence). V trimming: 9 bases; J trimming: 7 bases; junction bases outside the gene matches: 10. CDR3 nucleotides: TGTGCCAGCCGAGCCCTGAGCGGGAGGAATGAGCAGTTCTTC. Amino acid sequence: CASRALSGRNEQFF. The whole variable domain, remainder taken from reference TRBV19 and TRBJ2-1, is DGGITQSPKYLFRKEGQNVTLSCEQNLNHDAMYWYRQDPGQGLRLIYYSQIVNDFQKGDIAEGYSVSREKKESFPLTVTSAQKNPTAFYLCASRALSGRNEQFFGPGTRLTVL.

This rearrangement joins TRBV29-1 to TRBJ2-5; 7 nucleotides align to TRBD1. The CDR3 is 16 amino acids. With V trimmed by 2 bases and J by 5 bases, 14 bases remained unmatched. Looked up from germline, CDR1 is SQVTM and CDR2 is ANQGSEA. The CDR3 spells CSVEKTGTNSRETQYF. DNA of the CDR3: TGCAGCGTTGAAAAGACAGGGACCAATTCCAGGGAGACCCAGTACTTC.

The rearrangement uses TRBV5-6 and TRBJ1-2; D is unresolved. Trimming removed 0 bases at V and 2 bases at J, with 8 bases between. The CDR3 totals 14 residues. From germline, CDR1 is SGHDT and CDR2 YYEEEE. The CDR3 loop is CASSLGVLNYGYTF. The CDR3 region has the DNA TGTGCCAGCAGCTTGGGAGTATTAAACTATGGCTACACCTTC. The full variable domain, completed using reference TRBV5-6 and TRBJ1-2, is DAGVTQSPTHLIKTRGQQVTLRCSPKSGHDTVSWYQQALGQGPQFIFQYYEEEERQRGNFPDRFSGHQFPNYSSELNVNALLLGDSALYLCASSLGVLNYGYTFGSGTRLTVV.

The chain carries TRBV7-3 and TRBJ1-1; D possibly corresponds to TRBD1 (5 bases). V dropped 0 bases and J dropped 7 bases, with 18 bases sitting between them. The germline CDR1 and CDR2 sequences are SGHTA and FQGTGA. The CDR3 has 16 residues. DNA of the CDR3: TGTGCCAGCAGCTTAACGACCGGACAAAACGGGGGTGAAGCTTTCTTT. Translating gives CASSLTTGQNGGEAFF.

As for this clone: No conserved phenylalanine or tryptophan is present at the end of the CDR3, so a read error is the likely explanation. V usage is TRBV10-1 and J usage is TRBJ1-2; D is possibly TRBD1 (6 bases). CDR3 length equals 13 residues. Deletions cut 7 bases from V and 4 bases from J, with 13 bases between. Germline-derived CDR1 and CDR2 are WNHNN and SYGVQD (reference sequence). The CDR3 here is CASMEGGVYGYTL. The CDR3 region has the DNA TGCGCCAGCATGGAGGGGGGGGTCTATGGCTACACCCTC.